The table lists the clone carrying this TCR beta chain with a few counts. The target antigen is unknown. These data come from a study of OX40 agonist ivuxolimab in advanced cancers. About the research overall: From roughly 23 to 85 years was the age range, with a mean of 60 years, and 70% to 85% were male. Three patients showed partial responses: one hepatocellular carcinoma and two cutaneous melanoma cases.

The CDR3 loop spans 15 amino acids. The junction had 9 bases not matched to a gene; V was cut back by 6 bases and J by 7 bases. In germline, CDR1 is LGHNA, CDR2 YSLEER. Profiling relied on immunoSEQ multiplex PCR, and the TCRdb table lists in-frame clones only, not all of them. The repertoire holds about 98,000 clones, with around 85% as singletons. Autoimmune disease history or systemic immunosuppression excluded patients. Study-level results: Among the nonresponders, some also had low normalized T-cell clonal expansion.

This chain uses TRBV4-3 with TRBJ2-2; TRBD1 aligns across 9 bases. This specimen was CD4+ or CD8+ T cells sorted from blood, taken in a trial of the OX40 agonist ivuxolimab. The clonotype was recovered from an adult with an advanced solid tumor such as melanoma, head and neck, liver or kidney cancer. This CDR3 is CASRHVDRGGGELFF. CDR3 coding DNA: TGCGCCAGCAGGCACGTGGACAGGGGAGGCGGGGAGCTGTTTTTT.